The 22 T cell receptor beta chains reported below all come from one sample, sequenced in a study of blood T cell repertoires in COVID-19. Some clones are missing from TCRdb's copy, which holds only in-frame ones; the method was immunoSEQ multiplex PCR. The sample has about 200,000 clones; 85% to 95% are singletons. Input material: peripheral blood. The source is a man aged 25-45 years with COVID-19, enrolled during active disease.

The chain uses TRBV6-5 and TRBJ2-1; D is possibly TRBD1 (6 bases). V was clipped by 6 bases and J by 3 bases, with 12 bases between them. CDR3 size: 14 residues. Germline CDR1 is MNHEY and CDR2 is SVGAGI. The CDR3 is CASSGGQLYNEQFF. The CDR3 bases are TGTGCCAGCAGCGGAGGACAGCTCTACAATGAGCAGTTCTTC.

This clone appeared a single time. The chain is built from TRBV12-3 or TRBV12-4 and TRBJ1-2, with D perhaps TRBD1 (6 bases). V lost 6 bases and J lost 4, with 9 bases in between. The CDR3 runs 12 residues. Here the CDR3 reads CASRPGVYGYTF. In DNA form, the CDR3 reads TGTGCCAGCAGGCCAGGGGTCTATGGCTACACCTTC.

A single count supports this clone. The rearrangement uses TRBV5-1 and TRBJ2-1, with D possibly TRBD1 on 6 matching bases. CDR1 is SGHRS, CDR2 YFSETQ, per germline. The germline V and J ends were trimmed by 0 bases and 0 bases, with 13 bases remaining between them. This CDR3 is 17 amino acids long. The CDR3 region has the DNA TGCGCCAGCAGCTTGGCCGGTACAGGGAGCTCCTACAATGAGCAGTTCTTC. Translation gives CASSLAGTGSSYNEQFF.

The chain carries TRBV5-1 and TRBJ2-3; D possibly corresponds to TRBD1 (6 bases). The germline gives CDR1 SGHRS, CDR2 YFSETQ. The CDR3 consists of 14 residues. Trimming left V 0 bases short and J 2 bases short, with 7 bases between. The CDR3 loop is CASSLGGPTDTQYF. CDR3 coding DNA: TGCGCCAGCAGCTTGGGGGGGCCCACAGATACGCAGTATTTT.

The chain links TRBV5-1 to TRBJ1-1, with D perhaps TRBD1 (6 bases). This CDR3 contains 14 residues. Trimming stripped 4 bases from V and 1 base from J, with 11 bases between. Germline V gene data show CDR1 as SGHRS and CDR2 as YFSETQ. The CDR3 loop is CASSLRTENTEAFF. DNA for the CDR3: TGCGCCAGCAGCCTCCGGACAGAGAACACTGAAGCTTTCTTT.

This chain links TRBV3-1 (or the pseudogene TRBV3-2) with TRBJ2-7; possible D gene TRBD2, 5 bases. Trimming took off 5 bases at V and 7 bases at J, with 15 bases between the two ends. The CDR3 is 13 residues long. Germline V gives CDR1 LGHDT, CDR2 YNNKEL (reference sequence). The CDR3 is CASSSTFSEEQYF. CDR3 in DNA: TGTGCCAGCAGCTCCACGTTTAGCGAAGAGCAGTACTTC.

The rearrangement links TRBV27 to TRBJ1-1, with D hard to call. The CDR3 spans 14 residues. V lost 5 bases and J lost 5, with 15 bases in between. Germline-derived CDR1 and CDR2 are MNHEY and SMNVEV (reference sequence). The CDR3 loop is CASSRRSGSTEAFF. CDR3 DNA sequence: TGTGCCAGCAGTCGCAGGTCGGGGTCGACTGAAGCTTTCTTT.

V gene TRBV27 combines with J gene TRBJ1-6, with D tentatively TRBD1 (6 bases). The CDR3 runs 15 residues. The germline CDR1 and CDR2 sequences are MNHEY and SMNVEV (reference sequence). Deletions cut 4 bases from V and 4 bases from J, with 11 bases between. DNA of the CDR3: TGTGCCAGCAGTTGGGACACCTCATATAATTCACCCCTCCACTTT. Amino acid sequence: CASSWDTSYNSPLHF.

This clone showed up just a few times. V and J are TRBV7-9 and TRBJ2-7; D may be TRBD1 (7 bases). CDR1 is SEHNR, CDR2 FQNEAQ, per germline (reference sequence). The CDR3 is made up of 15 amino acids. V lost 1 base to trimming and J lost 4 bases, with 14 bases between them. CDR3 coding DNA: TGTGCCAGCAGCTTAGGTGGAGGGGGCAGGTACGAGCAGTACTTC. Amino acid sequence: CASSLGGGGRYEQYF.

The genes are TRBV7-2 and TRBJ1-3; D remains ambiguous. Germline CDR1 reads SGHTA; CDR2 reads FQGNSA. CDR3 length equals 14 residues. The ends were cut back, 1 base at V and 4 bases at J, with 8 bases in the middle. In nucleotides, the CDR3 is TGTGCCAGCAGCTTAGGGTTGGAGGGAAACACCATATATTTT. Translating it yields CASSLGLEGNTIYF.

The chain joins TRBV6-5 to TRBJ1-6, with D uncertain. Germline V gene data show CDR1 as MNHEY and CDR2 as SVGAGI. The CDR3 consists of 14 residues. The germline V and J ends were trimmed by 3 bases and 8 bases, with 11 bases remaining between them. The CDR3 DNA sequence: TGTGCCAGCAGTTATGTGTATTTCGATTCACCCCTCCACTTT. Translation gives CASSYVYFDSPLHF.

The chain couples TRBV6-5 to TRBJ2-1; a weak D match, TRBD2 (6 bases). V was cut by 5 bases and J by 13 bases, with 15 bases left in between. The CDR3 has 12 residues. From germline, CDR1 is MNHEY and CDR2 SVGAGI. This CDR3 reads CASSTPPGVQFF. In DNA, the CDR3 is TGTGCCAGCAGTACACCACCGGGAGTACAGTTCTTC.

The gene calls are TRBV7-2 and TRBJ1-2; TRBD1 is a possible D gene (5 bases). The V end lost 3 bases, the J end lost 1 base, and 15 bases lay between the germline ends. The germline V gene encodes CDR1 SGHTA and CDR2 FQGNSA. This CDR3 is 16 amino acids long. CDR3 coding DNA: TGTGCCAGCAGCTTTCGGGGGGGGACTGATAACTATGGCTACACCTTC. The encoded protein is CASSFRGGTDNYGYTF.

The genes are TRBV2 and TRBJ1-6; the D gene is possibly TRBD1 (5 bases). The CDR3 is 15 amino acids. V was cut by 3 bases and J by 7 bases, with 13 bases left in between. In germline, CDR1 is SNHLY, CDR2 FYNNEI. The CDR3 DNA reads TGTGCCAGCAGTGAGGCGGCAGGGTTGAATTCACCCCTCCACTTT. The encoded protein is CASSEAAGLNSPLHF. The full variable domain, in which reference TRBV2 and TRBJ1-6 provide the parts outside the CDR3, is EPEVTQTPSHQVTQMGQEVILRCVPISNHLYFYWYRQILGQKVEFLVSFYNNEISEKSEIFDDQFSVERPDGSNFTLKIRSTKLEDSAMYFCASSEAAGLNSPLHFGNGTRLTVT.

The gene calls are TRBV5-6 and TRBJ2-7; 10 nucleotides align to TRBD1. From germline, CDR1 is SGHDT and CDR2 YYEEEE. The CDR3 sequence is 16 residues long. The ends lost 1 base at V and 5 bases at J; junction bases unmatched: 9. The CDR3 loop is CASSLWGQGTQDEQYF. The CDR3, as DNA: TGTGCCAGCAGCTTGTGGGGACAGGGGACGCAGGACGAGCAGTACTTC.

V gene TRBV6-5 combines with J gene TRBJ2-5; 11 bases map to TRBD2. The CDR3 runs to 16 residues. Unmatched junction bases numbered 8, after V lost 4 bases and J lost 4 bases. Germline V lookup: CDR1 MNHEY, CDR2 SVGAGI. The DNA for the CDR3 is TGTGCCAGCAGTTGGAGTAGCGGGGGGGTTGGAGAGACCCAGTACTTC. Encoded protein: CASSWSSGGVGETQYF.

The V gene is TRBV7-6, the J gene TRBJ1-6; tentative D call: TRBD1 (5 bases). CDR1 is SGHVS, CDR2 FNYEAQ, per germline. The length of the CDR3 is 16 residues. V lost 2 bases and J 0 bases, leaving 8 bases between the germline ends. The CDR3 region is CASSLSQGSYNSPLHF. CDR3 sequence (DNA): TGTGCCAGCAGCTTAAGTCAGGGCTCCTATAATTCACCCCTCCACTTT.

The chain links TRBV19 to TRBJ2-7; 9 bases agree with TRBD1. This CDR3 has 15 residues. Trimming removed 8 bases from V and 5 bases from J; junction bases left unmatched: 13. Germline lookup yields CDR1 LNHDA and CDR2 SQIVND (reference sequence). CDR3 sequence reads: CASQSSGTGTHEQYF. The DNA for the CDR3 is TGTGCCAGTCAGAGTTCCGGGACAGGGACCCACGAGCAGTACTTC.

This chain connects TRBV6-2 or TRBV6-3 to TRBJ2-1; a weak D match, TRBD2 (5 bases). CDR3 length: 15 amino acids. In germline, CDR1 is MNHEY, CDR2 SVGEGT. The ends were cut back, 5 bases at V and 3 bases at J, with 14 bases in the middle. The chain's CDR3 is CASSPTRAYYNEQFF. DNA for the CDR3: TGTGCCAGCAGTCCAACTAGGGCTTACTACAATGAGCAGTTCTTC.

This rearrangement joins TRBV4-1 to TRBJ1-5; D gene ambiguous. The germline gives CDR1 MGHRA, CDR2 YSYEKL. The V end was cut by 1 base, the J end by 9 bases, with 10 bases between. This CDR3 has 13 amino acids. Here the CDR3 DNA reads TGCGCCAGCAGCCAAGTTGGCTTCAGGCCCCAGCATTTT. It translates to CASSQVGFRPQHF.

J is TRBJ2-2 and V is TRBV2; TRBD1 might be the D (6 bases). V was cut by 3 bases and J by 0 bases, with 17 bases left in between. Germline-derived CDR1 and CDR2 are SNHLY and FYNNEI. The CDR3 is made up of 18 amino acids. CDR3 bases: TGTGCCAGCAGTGAGAGTCAGGGGTACTTTTCGAACACCGGGGAGCTGTTTTTT. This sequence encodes CASSESQGYFSNTGELFF.

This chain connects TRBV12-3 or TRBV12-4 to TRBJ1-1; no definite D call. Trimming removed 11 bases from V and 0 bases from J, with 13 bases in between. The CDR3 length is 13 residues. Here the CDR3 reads CAVKFTVNTEAFF. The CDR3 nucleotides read TGTGCCGTTAAGTTTACAGTGAACACTGAAGCTTTCTTT.